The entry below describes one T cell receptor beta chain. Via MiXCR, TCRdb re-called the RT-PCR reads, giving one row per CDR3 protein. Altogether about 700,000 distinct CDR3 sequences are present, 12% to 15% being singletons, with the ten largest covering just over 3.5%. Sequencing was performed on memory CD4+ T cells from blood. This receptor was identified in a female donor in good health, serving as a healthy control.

CDR3 nucleotide sequence: TGTGCCAGCAGCTTTTCGACAGGGTTGACAGATACGCAGTATTTT. It is translated as CASSFSTGLTDTQYF. V usage is TRBV11-1 and J usage is TRBJ2-3; 7 nucleotides align to TRBD1. The length of the CDR3 is 15 residues. The germline CDR1 and CDR2 sequences are SGHAT and FQDESV (reference sequence). J lost 3 bases, V lost 3 bases, and 6 bases had no gene match.